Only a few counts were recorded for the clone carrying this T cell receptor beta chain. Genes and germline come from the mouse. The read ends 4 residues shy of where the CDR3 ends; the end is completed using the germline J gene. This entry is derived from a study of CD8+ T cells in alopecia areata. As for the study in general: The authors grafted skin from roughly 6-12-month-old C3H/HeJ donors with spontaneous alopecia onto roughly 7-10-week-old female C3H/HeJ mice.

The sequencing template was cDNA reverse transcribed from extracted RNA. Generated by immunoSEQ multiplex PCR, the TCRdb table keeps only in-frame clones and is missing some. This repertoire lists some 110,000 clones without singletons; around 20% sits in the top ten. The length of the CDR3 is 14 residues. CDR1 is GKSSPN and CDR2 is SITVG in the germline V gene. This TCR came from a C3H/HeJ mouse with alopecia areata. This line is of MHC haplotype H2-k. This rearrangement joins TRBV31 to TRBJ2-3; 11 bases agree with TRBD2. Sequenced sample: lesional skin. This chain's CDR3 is CAWGSGTGGETLYF. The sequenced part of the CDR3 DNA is TGTGCCTGGGGATCGGGGACTGGGGGAGAA.